This entry describes one T cell receptor (beta chain). Its antigen is not known. cDNA prepared by RNA extraction and subsequent reverse transcription served as the template for sequencing. Measured with immunoSEQ multiplex PCR; TCRdb has only the in-frame clones, and not every one. The repertoire includes about 210,000 clones, 40% to 55% of them detected once, and approximately 2.4% sits in the top ten. Treatment here: oral pan-JAK inhibitor, 5-10 mg twice daily. The record originates from a study of CD8+ T cells in alopecia areata. Study in general: The study gave tofacitinib for 6 to 18 months, then 6 months off drug.

The CDR3 covers 14 residues. The V end was cut by 8 bases, the J end by 4 bases, with 16 bases between. CDR1 is MNHNS, CDR2 SASEGT, per germline. Findings and limits, study-wide: Having one nonresponder leaves uncertain how baseline CD8+ expansion relates to response. In scalp and blood, many expanded lesional clones persisted during tofacitinib.

This sequence was found in a human donor with alopecia areata. Specimen: CD4+ T cells sorted from blood, collected around week 36, from a patient treated with tofacitinib. The rearrangement joins TRBV6-1 to TRBJ2-3; no clear D gene. This chain's CDR3 is CASWTAAQADTQYF. In DNA form, the CDR3 reads TGTGCCAGCTGGACCGCCGCACAAGCAGATACGCAGTATTTT.